Following are 11 T cell receptor beta chains from one sample sequenced in a study of siplizumab effects on memory and regulatory T cells. Data came from immunoSEQ multiplex PCR; TCRdb stores just in-frame clones and leaves some out. Of some 100,000 clones listed, about 91% were seen once; the top ten hold around 0.73%. Sequencing used Tregs sorted from blood. The receptors derive from a human donor in good health.

This clone occurred a few times. The gene calls are TRBV15 and TRBJ1-2; D ambiguous. V was shortened by 4 bases and J by 4 bases, with 16 bases between the two germline ends. Germline-derived CDR1 and CDR2 are LNHNV and YYDKDF (reference sequence). This CDR3 has 15 residues. The CDR3 here is CATSTERTEFYGYTF. CDR3 bases: TGTGCCACCAGCACCGAACGGACGGAGTTCTATGGCTACACCTTC.

CDR3 protein: CASSFGTGTNTEAFF. Written as DNA, the CDR3 is TGTGCCAGCAGCTTTGGGACAGGGACGAACACTGAAGCTTTCTTT. The rearrangement joins TRBV7-3 to TRBJ1-1, with 9 bases aligning to TRBD1. V was clipped by 3 bases and J by 1 base; unmatched bases: 3. Germline V CDR1 and CDR2: SGHTA, FQGTGA. The CDR3 consists of 15 residues. The full variable domain, in which reference TRBV7-3 and TRBJ1-1 provide the parts outside the CDR3, is GAGVSQTPSNKVTEKGKYVELRCDPISGHTALYWYRQSLGQGPEFLIYFQGTGAADDSGLPNDRFFAVRPEGSVSTLKIQRTERGDSAVYLCASSFGTGTNTEAFFGQGTRLTVV.

The chain carries TRBV20-1 and TRBJ2-7; D is unresolved. Trimming took 6 bases from V and 8 from J, leaving 14 bases between them. The CDR3 spans 11 residues. Per the germline V gene, CDR1 is DFQATT and CDR2 is SNEGSKA (reference sequence). This CDR3 reads CSAPGASQQYF. The CDR3 DNA sequence: TGCAGTGCCCCTGGAGCCAGCCAGCAGTACTTC.

The chain recombines TRBV27 with TRBJ2-5; a possible D gene is TRBD2 (5 bases). Deletions cut 6 bases from V and 4 bases from J, with 15 bases between. Germline lookup yields CDR1 MNHEY and CDR2 SMNVEV (reference sequence). The CDR3 has 14 amino acids. The CDR3 sequence: CASSQPQRPETQYF. The CDR3 region has the DNA TGTGCCAGCAGCCAGCCCCAGCGGCCAGAGACCCAGTACTTC.

This chain connects TRBV11-2 to TRBJ2-7, with D tentatively TRBD1 (6 bases). There are 13 residues in the CDR3. Germline V gene data show CDR1 as SGHAT and CDR2 as FQNNGV. Trimming removed 1 base from V and 3 bases from J, with 7 bases in between. The CDR3 DNA reads as TGTGCCAGCAGCTTAGGGACAGTCTACGAGCAGTACTTC. This gives the protein CASSLGTVYEQYF.

The chain is built from TRBV6-6 and TRBJ1-1; D perhaps matches TRBD1 (6 bases). V was clipped by 3 bases and J by 2 bases, with 10 bases between them. The CDR3 runs to 14 residues. Germline values: CDR1 MNHNY, CDR2 SVGAGI (reference sequence). In DNA, the CDR3 is TGTGCCAGCAGTTATCAGGGGTTAAACACTGAAGCTTTCTTT. This gives the protein CASSYQGLNTEAFF.

This clone was found once. This chain joins TRBV5-6 and TRBJ2-5; a weak D match, TRBD2 (6 bases). The V end lost 0 bases, the J end lost 1 base, and 7 bases lay between the germline ends. The germline V gene has CDR1 SGHDT and CDR2 YYEEEE. This CDR3 spans 14 amino acids. The CDR3 nucleotides read TGTGCCAGCAGCTTGGGAGCGGGCCAAGAGACCCAGTACTTC. Translation gives CASSLGAGQETQYF.

V is TRBV11-3 and J is TRBJ1-1, with D possibly being TRBD1 (6 bases). Trimming shortened V by 4 bases and J by 1 base, and 10 bases separated the two germline ends. This CDR3 region has 14 residues. The germline V gene encodes CDR1 SGHNT and CDR2 YENEEA. This CDR3 reads CASSSRTANTEAFF. In DNA, the CDR3 is TGTGCCAGCAGCTCCAGGACAGCGAACACTGAAGCTTTCTTT.

V gene TRBV6-5 combines with J gene TRBJ1-2, with D hard to call. The V gene's germline CDR1 is MNHEY and CDR2 SVGAGI. This CDR3 is built from 16 residues. V shed 4 bases and J shed 2 bases, with 17 bases lying between them. The CDR3 region is CASSLYGAWGNYGYTF. DNA of the CDR3: TGTGCCAGCAGTTTATACGGTGCATGGGGAAACTATGGCTACACCTTC.

This chain connects TRBV7-3 to TRBJ2-7; 7 nucleotides agree with TRBD2. The CDR3 runs to 16 residues. Per germline, CDR1 SGHTA and CDR2 FQGTGA. V gave up 5 bases and J gave up 4 bases; unmatched junction bases: 14. Here the CDR3 DNA reads TGTGCCAGCAGCCCCGGCGGGGCTAGCGGAAATTACGAGCAGTACTTC. Translating gives CASSPGGASGNYEQYF.

The chain combines TRBV5-6 with TRBJ2-4, with 8 bases matching TRBD1. Germline V gene lookup returns CDR1 SGHDT and CDR2 YYEEEE. Trimming at V came to 4 bases and at J to 0 bases, leaving 3 bases not matched to a gene. This CDR3 region has 15 residues. CDR3 nucleotide sequence: TGTGCCAGCAGCGTCAGGGGGCTAGCCAAAAACATTCAGTACTTC. This encodes CASSVRGLAKNIQYF. Complete variable domain (other parts from reference TRBV5-6 and TRBJ2-4): DAGVTQSPTHLIKTRGQQVTLRCSPKSGHDTVSWYQQALGQGPQFIFQYYEEEERQRGNFPDRFSGHQFPNYSSELNVNALLLGDSALYLCASSVRGLAKNIQYFGAGTRLSVL.